This TCR beta chain was recorded in a study of neurological immune-mediated disorders. This clonotype was detected ten times or more. The CDR3 totals 15 residues. Trimming took 3 bases from V and 10 from J, leaving 16 bases between them. The germline V gene encodes CDR1 ENHRY and CDR2 SYGVKD. Stated time point: longitudinal time-point 3. The study built unsorted libraries from 2 million PBMCs kept at -80 C. 5'RACE with 10-nucleotide random UMIs produced the cDNA. TCRdb reprocessed the 5' RACE reads via MiXCR and lists one record per CDR3 protein. The repertoire holds 53,000 or so distinct CDR3 sequences, with roughly 8.4% as singletons.

The chain joins TRBV10-3 to TRBJ1-6; D call uncertain. Input material: PBMCs. The TCR originated in a woman in her thirties or forties in good health. The CDR3 nucleotides are TGTGCCATCAGTGACGCCACGGGAGGATTCTCACCCCTCCACTTT. Its protein product is CAISDATGGFSPLHF.